One sample yielded the 2 T cell receptor beta chains listed below, sequenced in a study of PD-1 blockade in classical Hodgkin lymphoma. Profiled with immunoSEQ multiplex PCR; TCRdb holds only in-frame clones, not every one. The data show about 98,000 clones, with roughly 92% seen just once and about 2.5% held by the top ten. After autologous stem cell transplantation all patients relapsed, and prior brentuximab vedotin exposure differed between cohorts. Sample: peripheral blood mononuclear cells (PBMCs), taken at baseline. These receptors came from a human donor with classical Hodgkin lymphoma.

CDR3 nucleotide sequence: TGTGCCAGCAGTTCCACAGGGGGCTTTCGCACTGAAGCTTTCTTT. Translated: CASSSTGGFRTEAFF. The rearrangement links TRBV27 to TRBJ1-1; 9 bases agree with TRBD1. This CDR3 spans 15 amino acids. The germline CDR1 and CDR2 sequences are MNHEY and SMNVEV (reference sequence). Unmatched junction bases numbered 7, after V lost 4 bases and J lost 4 bases.

This chain connects TRBV2 to TRBJ2-5; D may be TRBD1 or TRBD2 (7 bases each). The CDR3 has 18 amino acids. Germline CDR1 SNHLY, CDR2 FYNNEI. V was trimmed by 4 bases and J by 0 bases, leaving 21 bases between them. The CDR3 DNA reads as TGTGCCAGCAGTGCCCCGGGGGAGGGGGCGGCCCACCAAGAGACCCAGTACTTC. Translation gives CASSAPGEGAAHQETQYF. Looking up the rest from reference TRBV2 and TRBJ2-5 gives the full variable domain: EPEVTQTPSHQVTQMGQEVILRCVPISNHLYFYWYRQILGQKVEFLVSFYNNEISEKSEIFDDQFSVERPDGSNFTLKIRSTKLEDSAMYFCASSAPGEGAAHQETQYFGPGTRLLVL.